This T cell receptor (beta chain) was captured in a study of T cell responses to AZD1222 COVID-19 vaccine. Findings of the study overall: It should be noted that donors were predominantly white British and more often female, and clonal diversity was possibly underestimated. Only a handful of AZD1222 recipients were seropositive at baseline.

Libraries were prepared by immunoSEQ multiplex PCR; TCRdb keeps only in-frame clonotypes and omits some of them. This repertoire shows about 86,000 clones, around nine tenths found once; its top ten account for 6.9%. Samples with a second dose at about 4 or about 12 weeks were pooled together. Comments on this clone: Its target is unknown.

The ends lost 6 bases at V and 7 bases at J; junction bases unmatched: 7. The CDR3 length is 15 residues. The germline gives CDR1 KGHDR, CDR2 SFDVKD. This TCR came from an adult who received the AZD1222 COVID-19 vaccine. V is TRBV24-1 and J is TRBJ2-1; TRBD2 aligns across 11 bases. This sample comprised peripheral blood, obtained 28 days after the second AZD1222 dose. The CDR3: CATSQLAGDINEQFF. As DNA, the CDR3 is TGTGCCACCAGTCAACTAGCGGGAGATATTAATGAGCAGTTCTTC.